This T cell receptor (beta chain) was retrieved from a study of T cells in Graves' hyperthyroidism and ophthalmopathy. Amplification yielded TCR beta CDR3 regions, with RNA transcripts as the source. With the HTBI primer set, the TCR CDR3 went through a first round of RT-PCR. In TCRdb, the multiplex PCR reads were re-called with MiXCR into one record per CDR3 protein. The sample consists of about 320,000 distinct CDR3 sequences, around 17% of them appearing once. Germline V CDR1 and CDR2: ENHRY, SYGVKD. Trimming took off 3 bases at V and 0 bases at J, with 2 bases between the two ends. The CDR3 contains 12 residues.

The receptor's source is a man aged 25-40 years with Graves' hyperthyroidism. Material: blood. This chain connects TRBV10-3 to TRBJ2-5; D is undetermined. Here the CDR3 reads CAISENQETQYF. In nucleotides, the CDR3 is TGTGCCATCAGTGAAAACCAAGAGACCCAGTACTTC.